The rows below give T cell receptor beta chains drawn from one sample of a study of blood T cell repertoires in COVID-19. Only in-frame clones appear in the TCRdb table, and some are missing; sequencing was by immunoSEQ multiplex PCR. This sample yields roughly 35,000 clones, of which approximately 80% are seen a single time; 7% to 8.5% belongs to the top ten. The sequenced sample consisted of peripheral blood. The receptors derive from a woman aged 60-75 years with acute or convalescent COVID-19. The CDR3 runs from the conserved cysteine through the conserved F or W. A D gene is named only where the DNA matches it firmly. Rows give clone size only sometimes, using once, few, many, or a class for an expanded clone.

V: TRBV7-8
length: 13
D: NA
J: TRBJ1-1
size: few
CDR3: CASSRDTYTEAFF
DNA: TGTGCCAGCAGCCGGGACACTTACACTGAAGCTTTCTTT

V: TRBV5-1
length: 15
D: NA
J: TRBJ1-6
size: few
CDR3: CASRSFGEGNSPLHF
DNA: TGCGCCAGCAGAAGTTTCGGGGAGGGGAATTCACCCCTCCACTTT

V: TRBV2
length: 13
D: TRBD1
J: TRBJ2-1
size: NA
CDR3: CASSLLQGAQQFF
DNA: TGTGCCAGCAGTCTGCTTCAGGGGGCTCAGCAGTTCTTC

V: TRBV5-1
length: 14
D: TRBD1
J: TRBJ1-5
size: NA
CDR3: CASREGTGNQPQHF
DNA: TGCGCCAGCAGGGAGGGGACAGGCAATCAGCCCCAGCATTTT

V: TRBV5-1
length: 15
D: NA
J: TRBJ2-2
size: NA
CDR3: CASSLAGGNTGELFF
DNA: TGCGCCAGCAGCTTGGCCGGGGGGAACACCGGGGAGCTGTTTTTT

V: TRBV11-1
length: 15
D: TRBD1
J: TRBJ1-2
size: few
CDR3: CASSYGQGGHYGYTF
DNA: TGTGCCAGCAGCTACGGACAGGGTGGACACTATGGCTACACCTTC

V: TRBV13
length: 15
D: NA
J: TRBJ2-5
size: once
CDR3: CASSHPRGSGETQYF
DNA: TGTGCCAGCAGCCATCCACGGGGGTCGGGAGAGACCCAGTACTTC

V: TRBV5-1
length: 13
D: NA
J: TRBJ1-1
size: NA
CDR3: CASSAGAGTEAFF
DNA: TGCGCCAGCAGCGCAGGGGCGGGCACTGAAGCTTTCTTT

V: TRBV4-1
length: 14
D: NA
J: TRBJ1-1
size: NA
CDR3: CASSHKIENTEAFF
DNA: TGCGCCAGCAGCCATAAAATAGAGAACACTGAAGCTTTCTTT

V: TRBV10-1
length: 13
D: NA
J: TRBJ2-2
size: NA
CDR3: CASAGTVTGELFF
DNA: TGCGCCAGCGCCGGGACTGTCACCGGGGAGCTGTTTTTT

V: TRBV6-6
length: 15
D: NA
J: TRBJ2-7
size: few
CDR3: CASSPQGGRNYEQYF
DNA: TGTGCCAGCAGTCCCCAAGGCGGGCGAAACTACGAGCAGTACTTC

V: TRBV19
length: 15
D: NA
J: TRBJ1-5
size: NA
CDR3: CASSRGAVGNQPQHF
DNA: TGTGCCAGTAGTCGTGGGGCGGTGGGCAATCAGCCCCAGCATTTT

V: TRBV7-9
length: 14
D: NA
J: TRBJ2-5
size: NA
CDR3: CASSLVGQEETQYF
DNA: TGTGCCAGCAGCTTAGTGGGGCAGGAAGAGACCCAGTACTTC

V: TRBV12-3/TRBV12-4
length: 13
D: TRBD1
J: TRBJ1-2
size: NA
CDR3: CASSFDRGWGYTF
DNA: TGTGCCAGCAGTTTTGACAGGGGCTGGGGCTACACCTTC

V: TRBV3-1/TRBV3-2
length: 16
D: NA
J: TRBJ2-5
size: NA
CDR3: CASSPSAAVIAETQYF
DNA: TGTGCCAGCAGCCCCAGTGCAGCAGTAATAGCGGAGACCCAGTACTTC

V: TRBV2
length: 15
D: TRBD2
J: TRBJ2-5
size: NA
CDR3: CASMGGDYVQETQYF
DNA: TGTGCCAGCATGGGAGGGGATTATGTTCAAGAGACCCAGTACTTC

V: TRBV5-8
length: 13
D: NA
J: TRBJ2-7
size: few
CDR3: CASSLVRAYEQYF
DNA: TGTGCCAGCAGCTTGGTCCGAGCCTACGAGCAGTACTTC

V: TRBV18
length: 14
D: TRBD1
J: TRBJ1-6
size: NA
CDR3: CASSLGQGAAPLHF
DNA: TGTGCCAGCTCACTGGGACAGGGGGCTGCACCCCTCCACTTT

V: TRBV9
length: 15
D: NA
J: TRBJ2-1
size: NA
CDR3: CASSSSGRDYNEQFF
DNA: TGTGCCAGCAGCTCAAGCGGTCGCGACTACAATGAGCAGTTCTTC

V: TRBV2
length: 14
D: NA
J: TRBJ2-2
size: NA
CDR3: CASSEQGKTGELFF
DNA: TGTGCCAGCAGTGAACAGGGCAAGACCGGGGAGCTGTTTTTT

V: TRBV12-3/TRBV12-4
length: 13
D: NA
J: TRBJ1-4
size: NA
CDR3: CASSSQVREKLFF
DNA: TGTGCCAGCAGTTCGCAGGTTCGGGAAAAACTGTTTTTT

V: TRBV3-1/TRBV3-2
length: 15
D: NA
J: TRBJ2-7
size: NA
CDR3: CASSQGQYPSYEQYF
DNA: TGTGCCAGCAGCCAAGGACAGTACCCCTCCTACGAGCAGTACTTC

V: TRBV7-9
length: 14
D: TRBD1
J: TRBJ2-1
size: NA
CDR3: CASQAGTARNEQFF
DNA: TGTGCCAGTCAAGCCGGGACAGCCCGCAATGAGCAGTTCTTC

V: TRBV2
length: 15
D: NA
J: TRBJ2-1
size: NA
CDR3: CASRLAESSYNEQFF
DNA: TGTGCCAGCAGATTAGCGGAGAGCTCCTACAATGAGCAGTTCTTC

V: TRBV2
length: 15
D: TRBD2
J: TRBJ2-7
size: NA
CDR3: CASSEGTSFSYEQYF
DNA: TGTGCCAGCAGTGAAGGGACTAGCTTCTCCTACGAGCAGTACTTC

V: TRBV24-1
length: 15
D: NA
J: TRBJ1-4
size: NA
CDR3: CATSTAYSTNEKLFF
DNA: TGTGCCACCTCGACAGCTTACTCAACTAATGAAAAACTGTTTTTT

V: TRBV10-1
length: 13
D: NA
J: TRBJ2-1
size: NA
CDR3: CASSVQVGNEQFF
DNA: TGCGCCAGCAGTGTGCAGGTCGGTAACGAGCAGTTCTTC

V: TRBV5-5
length: 15
D: NA
J: TRBJ2-5
size: NA
CDR3: CASSLVGGPGETQYF
DNA: TGTGCCAGCAGCTTGGTGGGGGGACCCGGGGAGACCCAGTACTTC

V: TRBV4-1
length: 16
D: TRBD2
J: TRBJ2-1
size: NA
CDR3: CASSLSGTSGGNEQFF
DNA: TGCGCCAGCAGCCTATCGGGGACTAGCGGGGGGAATGAGCAGTTCTTC

V: TRBV27
length: 16
D: NA
J: TRBJ2-2
size: NA
CDR3: CASSLSGPPFTGELFF
DNA: TGTGCCAGCAGTTTAAGCGGGCCTCCATTCACCGGGGAGCTGTTTTTT

V: TRBV2
length: 11
D: NA
J: TRBJ1-1
size: NA
CDR3: CASSRSSEAFF
DNA: TGTGCCAGCTCCCGGTCGTCCGAAGCTTTCTTT

V: TRBV5-8
length: 15
D: TRBD1
J: TRBJ1-2
size: NA
CDR3: CASSLLGTGGYGYTF
DNA: TGTGCCAGCAGCCTCTTGGGGACAGGGGGCTATGGCTACACCTTC

V: TRBV6-1
length: 13
D: NA
J: TRBJ1-3
size: NA
CDR3: CASSEKQQNTIYF
DNA: TGTGCCAGCAGTGAAAAACAGCAGAACACCATATATTTT

V: TRBV11-1
length: 16
D: NA
J: TRBJ1-3
size: once
CDR3: CASSFDAYYSGNTIYF
DNA: TGTGCCAGCAGCTTCGATGCATACTACTCTGGAAACACCATATATTTT

V: TRBV27
length: 18
D: TRBD2
J: TRBJ2-1
size: once
CDR3: CASSLGSGGANSYNEQFF
DNA: TGTGCCAGCAGTTTAGGTAGCGGGGGGGCCAACTCCTACAATGAGCAGTTCTTC

V: TRBV4-1
length: 14
D: NA
J: TRBJ1-1
size: few
CDR3: CASSWGPSNTEAFF
DNA: TGCGCCAGCAGCTGGGGGCCTTCGAACACTGAAGCTTTCTTT

V: TRBV4-1
length: 15
D: NA
J: TRBJ1-4
size: NA
CDR3: CASSQDPATNEKLFF
DNA: TGCGCCAGCAGCCAAGACCCTGCAACTAATGAAAAACTGTTTTTT

V: TRBV19
length: 15
D: TRBD1
J: TRBJ2-7
size: NA
CDR3: CASSTLDRGGCEQYF
DNA: TGTGCCAGTAGTACCCTGGACAGGGGAGGCTGCGAGCAGTACTTC

V: TRBV5-3
length: 11
D: TRBD1
J: TRBJ1-5
size: few
CDR3: CARSRRQGRNF
DNA: TGTGCCAGAAGTCGGCGACAGGGGAGGAATTTT

V: TRBV2
length: 15
D: NA
J: TRBJ2-6
size: NA
CDR3: CASSFGSSGANVLTF
DNA: TGTGCCAGCAGCTTCGGGTCCTCTGGGGCCAACGTCCTGACTTTC

V: TRBV18
length: 15
D: NA
J: TRBJ1-3
size: NA
CDR3: CASSNLQGSGNTIYF
DNA: TGTGCCAGCTCAAACTTACAGGGATCTGGAAACACCATATATTTT

V: TRBV14
length: 14
D: NA
J: TRBJ2-3
size: once
CDR3: CASSPGRETDTQYF
DNA: TGTGCCAGCAGCCCCGGCCGGGAAACAGATACGCAGTATTTT

V: TRBV6-5
length: 14
D: NA
J: TRBJ1-3
size: NA
CDR3: CASSPTGSGNTIYF
DNA: TGTGCCAGCAGTCCGACAGGCTCTGGAAACACCATATATTTT